A single sample gave rise to the 2 T cell receptor beta chains below, sequenced in a study of control samples from healthy donors and cancer patients. Sequencing used immunoSEQ multiplex PCR; TCRdb keeps in-frame clones, though not all of them. Among approximately 110,000 clones, roughly 90% were seen once, and the ten largest hold roughly 18%. The sample taken for sequencing was blood. These receptors were taken from a woman between 50 and 59 years old in good health.

The rearrangement uses TRBV9 and TRBJ2-5; no clear D gene. There are 15 residues in the CDR3. Trimming removed 1 base at V and 2 bases at J, with 12 bases between. Germline V gene data show CDR1 as SGDLS and CDR2 as YYNGEE. DNA of the CDR3: TGTGCCAGCAGCGTATTGGGAAGCCATCAAGAGACCCAGTACTTC. It codes for CASSVLGSHQETQYF.

The chain links TRBV3-1 (or the pseudogene TRBV3-2) to TRBJ1-2; the match to TRBD1 covers 7 bases. Germline V gene data show CDR1 as LGHDT and CDR2 as YNNKEL (reference sequence). CDR3 size: 15 residues. The ends lost 4 bases at V and 2 bases at J; junction bases unmatched: 7. In DNA form, the CDR3 reads TGTGCCAGCAGCCCGTACAGGGGAACGAACTATGGCTACACCTTC. It yields the protein CASSPYRGTNYGYTF.